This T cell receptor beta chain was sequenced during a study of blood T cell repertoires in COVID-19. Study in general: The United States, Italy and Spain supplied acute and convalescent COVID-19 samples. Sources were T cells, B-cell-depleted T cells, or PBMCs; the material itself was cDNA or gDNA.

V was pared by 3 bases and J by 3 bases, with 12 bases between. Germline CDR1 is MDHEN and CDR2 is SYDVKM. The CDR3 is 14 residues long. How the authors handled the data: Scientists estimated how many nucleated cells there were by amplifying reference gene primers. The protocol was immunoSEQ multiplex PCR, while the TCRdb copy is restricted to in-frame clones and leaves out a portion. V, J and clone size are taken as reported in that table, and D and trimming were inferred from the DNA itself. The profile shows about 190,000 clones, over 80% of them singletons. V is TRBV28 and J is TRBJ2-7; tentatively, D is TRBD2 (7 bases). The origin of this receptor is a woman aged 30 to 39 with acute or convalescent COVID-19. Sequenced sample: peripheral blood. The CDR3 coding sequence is TGTGCCAGCAGTTTCGGGGGGCTCAGCTACGAGCAGTACTTC. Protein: CASSFGGLSYEQYF.